The sequence of this T cell receptor beta chain was determined in a study of blood T cell repertoires in COVID-19. TCRdb's table, derived via immunoSEQ multiplex PCR, lists solely in-frame clones and lacks some. The sample consists of around 230,000 clones, more than 80% of them appearing once. Trimming removed 5 bases from V and 0 bases from J, with 11 bases in between. CDR3 length: 15 residues. Germline V gives CDR1 SGHTA, CDR2 FQGNSA. Sequences were obtained from PBMCs or T cells enriched from blood (not recorded which). The rearrangement links TRBV7-2 to TRBJ1-5; TRBD1 might be the D (5 bases). The TCR originated in a woman aged 40 to 49 with acute COVID-19. The CDR3 nucleotides read TGTGCCAGCAGCCCCGGTAGGGGTAGCAATCAGCCCCAGCATTTT. Translation gives CASSPGRGSNQPQHF.